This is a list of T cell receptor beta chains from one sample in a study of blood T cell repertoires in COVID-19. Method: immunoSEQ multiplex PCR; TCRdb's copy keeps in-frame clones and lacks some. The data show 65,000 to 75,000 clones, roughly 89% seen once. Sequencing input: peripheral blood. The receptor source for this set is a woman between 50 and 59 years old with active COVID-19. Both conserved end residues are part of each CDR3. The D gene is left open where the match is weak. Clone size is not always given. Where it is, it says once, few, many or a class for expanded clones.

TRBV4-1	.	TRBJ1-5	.	TGCGCCAGCAGCCAAGAGTTTACTACTGATCAGCCCCAGCATTTT	CASSQEFTTDQPQHF
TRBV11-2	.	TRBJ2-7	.	TGTGCCAGCAGCTTAATAATCGGGGACTACGAGCAGTACTTC	CASSLIIGDYEQYF
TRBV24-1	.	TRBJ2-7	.	TGTGCCACCAGTGATTCACAGCAGGGCCCCTACGAGCAGTACTTC	CATSDSQQGPYEQYF
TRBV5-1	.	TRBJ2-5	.	TGCGCCAGCAGCTTCAGGGAAGAAGAGACCCAGTACTTC	CASSFREEETQYF
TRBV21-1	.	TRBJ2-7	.	TGTGCCGGCGGGGGCCCGGGACTAGCGGGAGGTAACTCCTACGAGCAGTACTTC	CAGGGPGLAGGNSYEQYF
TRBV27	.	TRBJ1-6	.	TGTGCCAGCAGTTTAATCCATTCCTCCTATAATTCACCCCTCCACTTT	CASSLIHSSYNSPLHF
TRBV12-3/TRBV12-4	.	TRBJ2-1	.	TGTGCCAGCAGCCTCAGGGATGAGCAGTTCTTC	CASSLRDEQFF
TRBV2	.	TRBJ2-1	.	TGTGCCAGCAGGCGGGAACACTACAATGAGCAGTTCTTC	CASRREHYNEQFF
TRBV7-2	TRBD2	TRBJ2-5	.	TGTGCCAGCAGCCCGGGACTAGGGGAAGAGACCCAGTACTTC	CASSPGLGEETQYF
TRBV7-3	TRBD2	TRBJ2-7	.	TGTGCCAGCAGCACCGATGGGACTAGCGCTTTCTACGAGCAGTACTTC	CASSTDGTSAFYEQYF
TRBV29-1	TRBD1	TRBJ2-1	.	TGCAGCGTTCCTACGACAGGGAACAATGAGCAGTTCTTC	CSVPTTGNNEQFF
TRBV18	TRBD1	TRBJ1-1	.	TGTGCCAGCTCACCACCGACGGGGACAGGGATGAACACTGAAGCTTTCTTT	CASSPPTGTGMNTEAFF
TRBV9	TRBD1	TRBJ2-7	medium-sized	TGTGCCAGCAGTGGACAGGGGTCCTACGAGCAGTACTTC	CASSGQGSYEQYF
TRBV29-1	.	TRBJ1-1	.	TGCAGCGTTGAAGATGGGCTGGTCACTGAAGCTTTCTTT	CSVEDGLVTEAFF
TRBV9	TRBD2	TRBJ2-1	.	TGTGCCAGCAGCGTAGGCTCGACCGGGACTAGCGGATACAATGAGCAGTTCTTC	CASSVGSTGTSGYNEQFF
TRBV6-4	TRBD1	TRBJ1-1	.	TGTGCCAGCAGTGAGACAGGGGGGTTCTCTGAAGCTTTCTTT	CASSETGGFSEAFF
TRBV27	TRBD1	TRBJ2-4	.	TGTGCCAGCAGTGTGGGACAGGGGGCTCTCATTCAGTACTTC	CASSVGQGALIQYF
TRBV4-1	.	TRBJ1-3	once	TGCGCCAGCAGCCAACAGGGGAGCTCTGGAAACACCATATATTTT	CASSQQGSSGNTIYF
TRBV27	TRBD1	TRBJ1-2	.	TGTGCCAGCAGTCCCATCCCGACAGGGAACTATGGCTACACCTTC	CASSPIPTGNYGYTF
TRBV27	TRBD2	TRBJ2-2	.	TGTGCCAGCAGTTTACCCCTCCAGGTAAGCAGCGGGAGGGCCCGGAACACCGGGGAGCTGTTTTTT	CASSLPLQVSSGRARNTGELFF
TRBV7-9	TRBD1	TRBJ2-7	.	TGTGCCAGCAGCTTAGCGTTGACGGGACAGGGGGGGTACGAGCAGTACTTC	CASSLALTGQGGYEQYF
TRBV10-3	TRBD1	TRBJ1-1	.	TGTGCCATCAGTGACAGGGGGCGCACTGAAGCTTTCTTT	CAISDRGRTEAFF
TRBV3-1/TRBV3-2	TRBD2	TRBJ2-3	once	TGTGCCAGCAGCCTCGGGACTAGCGGGGGAGATACGCAGTATTTT	CASSLGTSGGDTQYF
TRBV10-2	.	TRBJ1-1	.	TGCGCCAGCAACAGACAGCAAAACACTGAAGCTTTCTTT	CASNRQQNTEAFF
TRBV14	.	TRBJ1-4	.	TGTGCCAGCAGCCAAGTCCCAGGGGTGTCTGAAAAACTGTTTTTT	CASSQVPGVSEKLFF
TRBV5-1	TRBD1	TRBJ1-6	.	TGCGCCAGCAGCGGGGACAGAGATAATTCACCCCTCCACTTT	CASSGDRDNSPLHF
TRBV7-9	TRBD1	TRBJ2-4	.	TGTGCCAGCACCCGAGAAGGGGGCAAGGTTGTGTCCAAAAACATTCAGTACTTC	CASTREGGKVVSKNIQYF
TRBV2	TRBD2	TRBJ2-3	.	TGTGCCAGCAGTGAGGTCGGGCTAGCGGGAGGCGGGGGCACAGATACGCAGTATTTT	CASSEVGLAGGGGTDTQYF
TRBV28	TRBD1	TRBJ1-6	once	TGTGCCAGCAGCCCACGGACAGGGGCCAGGAATTCACCCCTCCACTTT	CASSPRTGARNSPLHF
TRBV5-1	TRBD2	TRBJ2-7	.	TGCGCCAGCAGCAGGGACTACTCAGCCGACTACGAGCAGTACTTC	CASSRDYSADYEQYF
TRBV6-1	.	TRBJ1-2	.	TGTGCCAGCAGTGAAGCGGAGGGGGGCTACACCTTC	CASSEAEGGYTF
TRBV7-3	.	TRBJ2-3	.	TGTGCCAGCAGCCTAGGAGCCGATACGCAGTATTTT	CASSLGADTQYF
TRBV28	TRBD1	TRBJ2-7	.	TGTGCCAGCAGCAATGCCGGGACAGGCACCGAGCAGTACTTC	CASSNAGTGTEQYF
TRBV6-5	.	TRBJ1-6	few	TGTGCCAGCAGTAGGACACAACCTAATTCACCCCTCCACTTT	CASSRTQPNSPLHF
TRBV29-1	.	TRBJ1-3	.	TGCAGCGTTGAATACACTGGAAACACCATATATTTT	CSVEYTGNTIYF
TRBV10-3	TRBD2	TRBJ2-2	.	TGTGCCCTCCGGGACTACACCACCGGGGAGCTGTTTTTT	CALRDYTTGELFF
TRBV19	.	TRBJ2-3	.	TGTGCCAGTAGTAGTACTTCGCGAGTGGATACGCAGTATTTT	CASSSTSRVDTQYF
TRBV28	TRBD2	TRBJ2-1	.	TGTGCCAGCAGCCAACCGGGACTAGCCTTAGGTGAGCAGTTCTTC	CASSQPGLALGEQFF
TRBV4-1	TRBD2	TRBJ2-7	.	TGCGCCAGCAGCCCGGCTCGCGGGGGTAGGAGCGAGCAGTACTTC	CASSPARGGRSEQYF
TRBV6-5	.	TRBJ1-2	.	TGTGCCAGCAGTTACTCGATCGGGGGAGATCTCTACACCTTC	CASSYSIGGDLYTF
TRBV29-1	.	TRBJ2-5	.	TGCAGCGTTGACCCTAGCCCAGAGACCCAGTACTTC	CSVDPSPETQYF
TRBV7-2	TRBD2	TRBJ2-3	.	TGTGCCAGCAGCTTCAGACTAGCGGGAGACACAGATACGCAGTATTTT	CASSFRLAGDTDTQYF
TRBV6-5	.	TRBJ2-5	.	TGTGCCAGCAGACTAGGACTGCAAGAGACCCAGTACTTC	CASRLGLQETQYF
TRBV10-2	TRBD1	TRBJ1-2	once	TGCGCCAGCAGTGAGTCGAGACAGGGGAATGGCTACACCTTC	CASSESRQGNGYTF
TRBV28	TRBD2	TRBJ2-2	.	TGTGCCACCAGTAAGGGACTAGCGGGAGGGCCGAACACCGGGGAGCTGTTTTTT	CATSKGLAGGPNTGELFF
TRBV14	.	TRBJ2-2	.	TGTGCCAGCAGCCTACCCTTGCAGAGGGGGGGCACCGGGGAGCTGTTTTTT	CASSLPLQRGGTGELFF
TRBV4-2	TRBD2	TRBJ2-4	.	TGTGCCAGCAGCCCTGGCGGGACTAGCAAAAACATTCAGTACTTC	CASSPGGTSKNIQYF